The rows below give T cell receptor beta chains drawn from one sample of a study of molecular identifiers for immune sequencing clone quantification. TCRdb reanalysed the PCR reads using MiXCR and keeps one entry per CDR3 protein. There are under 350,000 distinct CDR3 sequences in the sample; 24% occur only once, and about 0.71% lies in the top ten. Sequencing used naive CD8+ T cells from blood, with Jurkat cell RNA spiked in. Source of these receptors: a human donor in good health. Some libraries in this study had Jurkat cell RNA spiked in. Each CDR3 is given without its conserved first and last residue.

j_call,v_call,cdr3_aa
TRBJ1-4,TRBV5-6,ANSNDRGLSTNEKLF
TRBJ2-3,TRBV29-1,SVESTDTQY
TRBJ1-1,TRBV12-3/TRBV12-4,ASSFPGKPEAF
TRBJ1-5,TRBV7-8,ASSLQGLQPQR
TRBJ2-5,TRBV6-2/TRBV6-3,ASNINPGEMSQETQY
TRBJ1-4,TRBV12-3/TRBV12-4,ASSLGWQGTNEKLF
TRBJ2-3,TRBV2,ASSDPDRGLDTQY
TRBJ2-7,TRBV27,ASSPLLGMRY
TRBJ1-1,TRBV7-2,ASSPGREAF
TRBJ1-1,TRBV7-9,ASSLADGQEAF
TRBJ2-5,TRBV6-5,ASSSWQGGQETLY
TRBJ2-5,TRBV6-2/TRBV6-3,ASSSRGGGETQY
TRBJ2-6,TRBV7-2,ASSLVRLLFQSGANVLT
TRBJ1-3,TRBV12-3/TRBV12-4,ASSLRTANTIY
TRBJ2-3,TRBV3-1,ASSPTSLLASGTTDTQY
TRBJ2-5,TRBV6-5,ASSYEGRGETQY
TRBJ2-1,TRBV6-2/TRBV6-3,ASSYSISAGTSGTEDNEQF
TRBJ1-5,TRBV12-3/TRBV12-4,ASSFVGGLQPQH
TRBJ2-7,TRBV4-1,ASSQDPEGFYEQY
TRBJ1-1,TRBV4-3,ASSQDVTGNTEAF
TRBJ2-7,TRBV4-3,ASSRGSDDYEPY
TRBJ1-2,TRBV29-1,SVVVGVGGYT
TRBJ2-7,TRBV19,ASRPNQGLAGEQY
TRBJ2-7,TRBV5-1,ASSLDGRVGPGQYPYEQY
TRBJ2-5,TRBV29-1,SDRQGATQY
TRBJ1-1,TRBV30,AWETGETEAF
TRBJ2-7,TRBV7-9,ASSLAPGTDEHEQY
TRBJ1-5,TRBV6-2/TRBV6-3,ASRLDDYSNQPQH
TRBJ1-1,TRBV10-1,ASQGQGSAAF
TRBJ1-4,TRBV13,ASSQGGSDEKLF
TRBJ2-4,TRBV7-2,ASSQDSGDANIQY
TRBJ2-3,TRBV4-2,ASSGVGRDTDTQY
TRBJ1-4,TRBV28,ASSSRQGVNEKLF
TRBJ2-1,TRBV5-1,ASSFIGTGPEQF
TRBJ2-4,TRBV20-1,SARDVLEAKNIQY
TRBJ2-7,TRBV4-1,ASSQDVGPREEY
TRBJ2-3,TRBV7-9,ASSLGQFSDTQY
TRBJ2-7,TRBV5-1,ASSEDSPYEQY
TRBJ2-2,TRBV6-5,ASSTGSNTGELF
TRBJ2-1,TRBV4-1,ASSQEGPNNEQF
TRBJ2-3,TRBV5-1,ASSLAWERGTDTQY
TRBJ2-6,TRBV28,ASRVQRSGANVLT
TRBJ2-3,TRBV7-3,ASSLISGSTDTQY
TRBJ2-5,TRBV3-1,ASGLGLEETQY
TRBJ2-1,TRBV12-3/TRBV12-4,ASSLAHSSNEQF
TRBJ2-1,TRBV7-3,ASSLDRREQF
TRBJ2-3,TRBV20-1,SARDRSGPIPTDTQY
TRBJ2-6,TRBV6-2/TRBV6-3,ASSEINSGANVLT
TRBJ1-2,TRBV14,ASSQISQGADGYT
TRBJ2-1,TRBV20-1,SARDSSASGPGREQF